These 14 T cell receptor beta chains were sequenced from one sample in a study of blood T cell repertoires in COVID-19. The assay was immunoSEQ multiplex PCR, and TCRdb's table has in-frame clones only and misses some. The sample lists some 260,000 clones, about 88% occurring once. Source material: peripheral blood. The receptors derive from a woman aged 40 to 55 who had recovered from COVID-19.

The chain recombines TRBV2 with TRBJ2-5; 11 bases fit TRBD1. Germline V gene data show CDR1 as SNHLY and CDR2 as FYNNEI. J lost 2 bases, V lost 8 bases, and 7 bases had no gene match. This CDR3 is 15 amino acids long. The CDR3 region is CASRRDRGSQETQYF. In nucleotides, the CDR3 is TGTGCCAGCCGCCGGGACAGGGGGTCTCAAGAGACCCAGTACTTC.

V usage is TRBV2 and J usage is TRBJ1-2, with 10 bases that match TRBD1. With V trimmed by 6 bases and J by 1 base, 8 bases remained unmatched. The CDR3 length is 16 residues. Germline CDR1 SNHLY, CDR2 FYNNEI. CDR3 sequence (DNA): TGTGCCAGCAGCCGGGACAGGGGTCCGCTTAACTATGGCTACACCTTC. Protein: CASSRDRGPLNYGYTF. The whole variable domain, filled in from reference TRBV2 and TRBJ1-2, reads EPEVTQTPSHQVTQMGQEVILRCVPISNHLYFYWYRQILGQKVEFLVSFYNNEISEKSEIFDDQFSVERPDGSNFTLKIRSTKLEDSAMYFCASSRDRGPLNYGYTFGSGTRLTVV.

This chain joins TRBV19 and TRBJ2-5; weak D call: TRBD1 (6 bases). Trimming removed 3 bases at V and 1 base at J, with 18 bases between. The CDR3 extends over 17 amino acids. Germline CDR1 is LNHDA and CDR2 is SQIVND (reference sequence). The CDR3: CASSIKGQKQPQETQYF. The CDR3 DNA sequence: TGTGCCAGTAGTATCAAAGGACAGAAGCAGCCCCAAGAGACCCAGTACTTC.

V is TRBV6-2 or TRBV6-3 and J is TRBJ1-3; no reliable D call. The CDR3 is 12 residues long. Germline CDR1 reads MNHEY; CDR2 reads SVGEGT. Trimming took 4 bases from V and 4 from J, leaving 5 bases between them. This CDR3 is CASSSPGNTIYF. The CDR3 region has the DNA TGTGCCAGCAGTTCTCCCGGAAACACCATATATTTT.

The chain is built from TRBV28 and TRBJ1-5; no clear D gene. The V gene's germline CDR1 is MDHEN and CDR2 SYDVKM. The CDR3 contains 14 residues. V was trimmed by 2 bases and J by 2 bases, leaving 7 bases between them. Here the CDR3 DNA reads TGTGCCAGCAGTTTAGTCGGGGGCAATCAGCCCCAGCATTTT. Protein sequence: CASSLVGGNQPQHF.

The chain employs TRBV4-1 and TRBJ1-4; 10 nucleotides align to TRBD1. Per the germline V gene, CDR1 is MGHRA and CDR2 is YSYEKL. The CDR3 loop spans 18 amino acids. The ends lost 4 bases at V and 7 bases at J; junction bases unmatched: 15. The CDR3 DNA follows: TGCGCCAGCAGCCGAGACAGGGGGCGCGGGGGAAGATTTGAAAAACTGTTTTTT. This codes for CASSRDRGRGGRFEKLFF.

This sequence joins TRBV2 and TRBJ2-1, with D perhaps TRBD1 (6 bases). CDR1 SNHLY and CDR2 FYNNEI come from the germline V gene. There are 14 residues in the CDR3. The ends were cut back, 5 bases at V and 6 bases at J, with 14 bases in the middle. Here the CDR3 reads CASSQGSIGNEQFF. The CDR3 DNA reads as TGTGCCAGCAGTCAGGGGAGCATCGGCAATGAGCAGTTCTTC.

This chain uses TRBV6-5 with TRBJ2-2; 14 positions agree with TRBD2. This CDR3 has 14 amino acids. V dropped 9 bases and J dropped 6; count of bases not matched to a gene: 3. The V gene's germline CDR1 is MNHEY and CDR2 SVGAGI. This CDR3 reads CASWTSGRPGELFF. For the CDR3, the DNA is TGTGCCAGTTGGACTAGCGGGAGGCCCGGGGAGCTGTTTTTT.

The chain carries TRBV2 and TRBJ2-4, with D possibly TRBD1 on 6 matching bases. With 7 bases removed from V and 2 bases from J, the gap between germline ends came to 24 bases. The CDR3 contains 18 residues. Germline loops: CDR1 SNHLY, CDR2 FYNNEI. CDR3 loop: CASNSPRGGRATKNIQYF. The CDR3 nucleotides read TGTGCCAGCAATAGCCCTCGTGGGGGCAGGGCAACCAAAAACATTCAGTACTTC.

CDR3 sequence: CASSLSGGSNTDTQYF. The CDR3 nucleotides read TGTGCCAGCAGCCTTTCTGGGGGGTCGAACACAGATACGCAGTATTTT. The chain is built from TRBV7-2 and TRBJ2-3; D is perhaps TRBD2 (6 bases). The CDR3 extends over 16 amino acids. From germline, CDR1 is SGHTA and CDR2 FQGNSA. V gave up 5 bases and J gave up 2 bases, with 17 bases separating them.

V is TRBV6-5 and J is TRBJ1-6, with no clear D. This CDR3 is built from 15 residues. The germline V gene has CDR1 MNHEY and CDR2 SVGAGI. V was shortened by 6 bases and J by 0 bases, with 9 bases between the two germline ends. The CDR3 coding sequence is TGTGCCAGCAGGCTTGGGAGCTCCTATAATTCACCCCTCCACTTT. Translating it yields CASRLGSSYNSPLHF.

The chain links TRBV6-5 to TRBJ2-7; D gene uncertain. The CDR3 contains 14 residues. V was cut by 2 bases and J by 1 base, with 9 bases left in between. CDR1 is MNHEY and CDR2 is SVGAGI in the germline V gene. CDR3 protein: CASSYDLWSYEQYF. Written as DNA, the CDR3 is TGTGCCAGCAGTTACGACTTATGGTCCTACGAGCAGTACTTC.

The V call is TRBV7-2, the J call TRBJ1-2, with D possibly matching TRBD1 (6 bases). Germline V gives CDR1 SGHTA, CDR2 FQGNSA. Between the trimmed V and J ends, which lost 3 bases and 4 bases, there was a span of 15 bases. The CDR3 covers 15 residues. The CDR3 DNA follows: TGTGCCAGCAGCTTTACAGGGCGCGTCCGCTATGGCTACACCTTC. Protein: CASSFTGRVRYGYTF. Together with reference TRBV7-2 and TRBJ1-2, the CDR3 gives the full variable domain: GAGVSQSPSNKVTEKGKDVELRCDPISGHTALYWYRQSLGQGLEFLIYFQGNSAPDKSGLPSDRFSAERTGGSVSTLTIQRTQQEDSAVYLCASSFTGRVRYGYTFGSGTRLTVV.

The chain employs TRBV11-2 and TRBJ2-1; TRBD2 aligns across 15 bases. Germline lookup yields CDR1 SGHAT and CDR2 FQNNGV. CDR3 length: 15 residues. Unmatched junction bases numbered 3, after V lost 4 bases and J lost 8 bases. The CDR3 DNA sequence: TGTGCCAGCAGCTCCGGACTAGCGGGAGGGGATGAGCAGTTCTTC. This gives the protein CASSSGLAGGDEQFF.